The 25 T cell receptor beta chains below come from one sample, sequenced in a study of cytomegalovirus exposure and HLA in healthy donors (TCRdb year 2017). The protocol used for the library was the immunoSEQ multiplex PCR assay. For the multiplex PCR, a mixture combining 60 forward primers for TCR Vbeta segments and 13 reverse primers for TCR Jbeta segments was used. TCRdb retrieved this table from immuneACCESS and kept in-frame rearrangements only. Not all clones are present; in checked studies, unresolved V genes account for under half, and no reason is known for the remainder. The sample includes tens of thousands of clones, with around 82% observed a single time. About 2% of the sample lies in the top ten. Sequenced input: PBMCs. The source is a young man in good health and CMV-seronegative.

CDR3 nucleotide sequence: TGTGCCATCGGGACAAGTTATCCCGAAAAACTGTTTTTT. It specifies CAIGTSYPEKLFF. The chain links TRBV28 to TRBJ1-4; perhaps TRBD1 as D (6 bases). From germline, CDR1 is MDHEN and CDR2 SYDVKM. Trimming stripped 10 bases from V and 8 bases from J, with 17 bases between. The length of the CDR3 is 13 residues.

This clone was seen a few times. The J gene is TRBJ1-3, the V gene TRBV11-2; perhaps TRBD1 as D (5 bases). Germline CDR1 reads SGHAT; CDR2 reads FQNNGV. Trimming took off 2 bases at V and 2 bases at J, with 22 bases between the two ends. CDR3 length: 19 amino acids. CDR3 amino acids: CASSLISAGLAPPGNTIYF. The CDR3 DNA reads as TGTGCCAGCAGCTTAATTTCGGCAGGGTTAGCCCCTCCTGGAAACACCATATATTTT.

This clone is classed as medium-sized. CDR3 amino acids: CASSVRWEGYEQFF. The CDR3 nucleotides are TGTGCCAGCAGCGTAAGGTGGGAGGGCTATGAGCAGTTCTTC. V is TRBV9 and J is TRBJ2-1, with 7 bases aligning to TRBD2. J was trimmed by 8 bases and V by 1 base; bases with no gene match: 6. CDR3 size: 14 residues. Germline loops: CDR1 SGDLS, CDR2 YYNGEE. Together with reference TRBV9 and TRBJ2-1, the CDR3 gives the full variable domain: DSGVTQTPKHLITATGQRVTLRCSPRSGDLSVYWYQQSLDQGLQFLIQYYNGEERAKGNILERFSAQQFPDLHSELNLSSLELGDSALYFCASSVRWEGYEQFFGPGTRLTVL.

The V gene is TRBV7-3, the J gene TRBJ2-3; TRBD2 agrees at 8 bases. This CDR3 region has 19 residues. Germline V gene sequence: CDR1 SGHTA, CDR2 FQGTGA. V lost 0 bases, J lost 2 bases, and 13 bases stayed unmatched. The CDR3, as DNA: TGTGCCAGCAGCTTAACCCCGGTTCGGGCGGGAGGTTTCACAGATACGCAGTATTTT. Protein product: CASSLTPVRAGGFTDTQYF.

The CDR3 here is CSVALAETQYF. The CDR3 region has the DNA TGCAGCGTCGCCCTGGCCGAGACCCAGTACTTC. The chain has TRBV29-1 and TRBJ2-5; D call uncertain. The CDR3 covers 11 residues. The germline gives CDR1 SQVTM, CDR2 ANQGSEA. V dropped 6 bases and J dropped 5 bases, with 10 bases sitting between them. The entire variable domain, with the rest obtained from reference TRBV29-1 and TRBJ2-5, is as follows: SAVISQKPSRDICQRGTSLTIQCQVDSQVTMMFWYRQQPGQSLTLIATANQGSEATYESGFVIDKFPISRPNLTFSTLTVSNMSPEDSSIYLCSVALAETQYFGPGTRLLVL.

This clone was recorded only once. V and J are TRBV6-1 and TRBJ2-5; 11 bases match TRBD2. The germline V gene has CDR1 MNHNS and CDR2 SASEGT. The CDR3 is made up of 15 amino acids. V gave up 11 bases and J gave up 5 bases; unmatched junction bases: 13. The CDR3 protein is CACRTSGPGWETQYF. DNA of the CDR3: TGTGCCTGCCGGACTAGCGGGCCGGGGTGGGAGACCCAGTACTTC.

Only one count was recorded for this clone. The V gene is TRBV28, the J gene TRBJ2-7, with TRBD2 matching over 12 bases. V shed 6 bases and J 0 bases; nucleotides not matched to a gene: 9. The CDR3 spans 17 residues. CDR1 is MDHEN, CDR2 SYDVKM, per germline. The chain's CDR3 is CASSTRTSGVSSYEQYF. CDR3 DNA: TGTGCCAGCAGCACAAGGACTAGCGGGGTGAGCTCCTACGAGCAGTACTTC.

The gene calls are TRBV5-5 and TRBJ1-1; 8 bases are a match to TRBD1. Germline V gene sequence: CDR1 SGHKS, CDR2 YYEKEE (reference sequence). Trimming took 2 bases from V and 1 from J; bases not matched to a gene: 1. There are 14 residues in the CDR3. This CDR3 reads CASSFQGANTEAFF. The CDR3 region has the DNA TGTGCCAGCAGCTTTCAGGGGGCGAACACTGAAGCTTTCTTT.

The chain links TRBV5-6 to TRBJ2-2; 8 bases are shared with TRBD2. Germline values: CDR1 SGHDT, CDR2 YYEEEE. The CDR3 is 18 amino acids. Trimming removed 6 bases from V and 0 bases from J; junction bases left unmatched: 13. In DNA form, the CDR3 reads TGTGCCAGCACTTTGGGGTTAGCGGGGATCGCGAACACCGGGGAGCTGTTTTTT. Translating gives CASTLGLAGIANTGELFF.

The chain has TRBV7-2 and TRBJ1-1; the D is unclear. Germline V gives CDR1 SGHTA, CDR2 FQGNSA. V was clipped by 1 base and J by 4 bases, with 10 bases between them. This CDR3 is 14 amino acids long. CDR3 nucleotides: TGTGCCAGCAGCTTAGGAGGGTCGGCCACTGAAGCTTTCTTT. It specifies CASSLGGSATEAFF. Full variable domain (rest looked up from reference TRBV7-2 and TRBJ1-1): GAGVSQSPSNKVTEKGKDVELRCDPISGHTALYWYRQSLGQGLEFLIYFQGNSAPDKSGLPSDRFSAERTGGSVSTLTIQRTQQEDSAVYLCASSLGGSATEAFFGQGTRLTVV.

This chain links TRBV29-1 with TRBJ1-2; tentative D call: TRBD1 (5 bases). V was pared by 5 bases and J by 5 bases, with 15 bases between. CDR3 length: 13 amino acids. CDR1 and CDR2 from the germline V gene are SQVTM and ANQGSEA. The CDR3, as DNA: TGCAGCGTTCTCGTTGCAGGGATGTATGGCTACACCTTC. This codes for CSVLVAGMYGYTF.

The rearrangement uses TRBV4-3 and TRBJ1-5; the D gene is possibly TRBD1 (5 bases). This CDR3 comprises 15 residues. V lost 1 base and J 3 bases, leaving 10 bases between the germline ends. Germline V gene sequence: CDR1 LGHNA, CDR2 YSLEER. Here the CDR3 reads CASSQVTGPNQPQHF. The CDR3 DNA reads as TGCGCCAGCAGCCAAGTAACAGGTCCCAATCAGCCCCAGCATTTT.

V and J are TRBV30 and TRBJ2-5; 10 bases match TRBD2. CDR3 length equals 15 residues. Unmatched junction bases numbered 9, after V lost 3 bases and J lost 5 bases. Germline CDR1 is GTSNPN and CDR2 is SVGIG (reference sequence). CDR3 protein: CAWSLTSGVLETQYF. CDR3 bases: TGTGCCTGGAGCCTTACTAGCGGGGTTTTGGAGACCCAGTACTTC.

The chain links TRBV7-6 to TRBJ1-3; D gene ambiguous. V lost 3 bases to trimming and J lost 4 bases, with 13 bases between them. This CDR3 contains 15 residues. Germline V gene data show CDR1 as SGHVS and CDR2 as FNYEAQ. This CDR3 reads CASSFGVTLGNTIYF. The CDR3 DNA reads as TGTGCCAGCAGCTTCGGGGTAACCCTCGGAAACACCATATATTTT.

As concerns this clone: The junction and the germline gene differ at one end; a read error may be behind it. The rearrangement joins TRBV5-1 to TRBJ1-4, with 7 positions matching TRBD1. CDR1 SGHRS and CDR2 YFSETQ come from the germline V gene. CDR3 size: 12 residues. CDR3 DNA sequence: TGCGCCAGCAGCCTGGAAGGACAGGACCCCGTTTTT. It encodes CASSLEGQDPVF.

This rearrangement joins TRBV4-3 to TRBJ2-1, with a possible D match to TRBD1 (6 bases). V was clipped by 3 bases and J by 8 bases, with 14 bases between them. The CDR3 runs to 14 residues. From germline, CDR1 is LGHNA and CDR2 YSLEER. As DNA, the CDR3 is TGCGCCAGCAGCCAGCAACAGGGTCGCGATGAGCAGTTCTTC. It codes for CASSQQQGRDEQFF.

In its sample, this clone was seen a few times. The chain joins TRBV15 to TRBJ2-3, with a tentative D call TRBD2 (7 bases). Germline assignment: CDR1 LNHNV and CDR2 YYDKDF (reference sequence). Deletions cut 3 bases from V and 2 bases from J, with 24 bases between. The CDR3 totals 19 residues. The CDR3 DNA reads TGTGCCACCAGCAGCCCGAACCCTTCGGGGGGCCAAACCACAGATACGCAGTATTTT. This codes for CATSSPNPSGGQTTDTQYF. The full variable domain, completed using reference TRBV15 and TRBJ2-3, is DAMVIQNPRYQVTQFGKPVTLSCSQTLNHNVMYWYQQKSSQAPKLLFHYYDKDFNNEADTPDNFQSRRPNTSFCFLDIRSPGLGDTAMYLCATSSPNPSGGQTTDTQYFGPGTRLTVL.

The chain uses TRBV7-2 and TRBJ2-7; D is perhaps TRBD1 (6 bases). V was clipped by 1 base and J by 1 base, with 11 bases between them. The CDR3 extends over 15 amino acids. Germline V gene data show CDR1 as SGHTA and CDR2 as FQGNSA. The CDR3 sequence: CASSLGSRGSYEQYF. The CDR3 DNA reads TGTGCCAGCAGCTTAGGTTCCAGGGGATCCTACGAGCAGTACTTC.

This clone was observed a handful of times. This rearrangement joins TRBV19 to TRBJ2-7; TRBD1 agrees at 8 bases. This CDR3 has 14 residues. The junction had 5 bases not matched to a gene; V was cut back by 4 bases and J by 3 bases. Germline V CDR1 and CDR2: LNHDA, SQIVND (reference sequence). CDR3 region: CASSRDRRDYEQYF. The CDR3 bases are TGTGCCAGTAGTAGGGACAGGCGGGACTACGAGCAGTACTTC.

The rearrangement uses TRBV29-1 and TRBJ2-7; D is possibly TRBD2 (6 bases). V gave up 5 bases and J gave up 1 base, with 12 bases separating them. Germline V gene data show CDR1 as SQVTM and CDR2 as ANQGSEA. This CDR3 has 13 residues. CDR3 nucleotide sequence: TGCAGCGTTCGGACGGGGGAGTCCTACGAGCAGTACTTC. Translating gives CSVRTGESYEQYF.

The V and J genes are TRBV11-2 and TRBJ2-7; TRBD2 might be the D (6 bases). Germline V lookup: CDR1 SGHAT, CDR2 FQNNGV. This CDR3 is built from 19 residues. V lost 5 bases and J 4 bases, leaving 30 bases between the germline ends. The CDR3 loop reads CASSKVFLGMTDRGYEQYF. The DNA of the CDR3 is TGTGCCAGCAGCAAGGTTTTTTTGGGCATGACAGACCGGGGGTACGAGCAGTACTTC.

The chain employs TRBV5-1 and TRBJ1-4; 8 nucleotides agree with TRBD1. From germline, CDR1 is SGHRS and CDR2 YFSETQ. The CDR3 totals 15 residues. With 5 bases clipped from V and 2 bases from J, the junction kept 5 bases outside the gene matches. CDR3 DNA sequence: TGCGCCAGCAGAGTTCAGGGGGCGACTAATGAAAAACTGTTTTTT. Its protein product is CASRVQGATNEKLFF.

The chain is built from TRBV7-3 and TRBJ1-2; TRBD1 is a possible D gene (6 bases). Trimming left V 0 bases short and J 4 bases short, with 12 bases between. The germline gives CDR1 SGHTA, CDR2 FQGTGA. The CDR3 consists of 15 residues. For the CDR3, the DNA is TGTGCCAGCAGCTTAACTGGGGGGGCCGGCTATGGCTACACCTTC. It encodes CASSLTGGAGYGYTF.

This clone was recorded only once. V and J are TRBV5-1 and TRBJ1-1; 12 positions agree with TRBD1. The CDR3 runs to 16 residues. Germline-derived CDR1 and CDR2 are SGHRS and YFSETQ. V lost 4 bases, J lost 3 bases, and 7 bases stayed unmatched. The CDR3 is CASSPGQGALDTEAFF. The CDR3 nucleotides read TGCGCCAGCAGCCCGGGACAGGGGGCGTTGGACACTGAAGCTTTCTTT.

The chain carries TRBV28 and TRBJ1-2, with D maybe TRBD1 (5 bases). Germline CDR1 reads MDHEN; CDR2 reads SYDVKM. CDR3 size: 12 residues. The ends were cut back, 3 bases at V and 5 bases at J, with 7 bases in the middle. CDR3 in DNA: TGTGCCAGCAGTTTGAAGGGGTATGGCTACACCTTC. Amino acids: CASSLKGYGYTF.